The rows below give T cell receptor beta chains drawn from one sample of a study of blood T cell repertoires in COVID-19. Profiling relied on immunoSEQ multiplex PCR, and the TCRdb table lists in-frame clones only, not all of them. This sample carries 99,000 or so clones, 87% of them seen once, and the ten largest clones take roughly 15%. Sequences were obtained from peripheral blood. The receptors stem from a man between 50 and 59 years old with acute or convalescent COVID-19. CDR3s include the opening cysteine and the closing phenylalanine or tryptophan. Each record gives: D gene, J gene, clone size, V gene, CDR3 DNA, CDR3 protein. A D gene is named only where the DNA matches it firmly. For some rows the clone size is stated as once, few or many, or as a class when expanded; others skip it.

D gene: .
J gene: TRBJ1-5
clone size: .
V gene: TRBV6-1
CDR3 DNA: TGTGCCAGCAGTGAAGCGCTTCATGGACTAGGGACTCAGCCCCAGCATTTT
CDR3 protein: CASSEALHGLGTQPQHF

D gene: .
J gene: TRBJ1-1
clone size: .
V gene: TRBV2
CDR3 DNA: TGTGCCAGCAGTAAGGACAGAGACACTGAAGCTTTCTTT
CDR3 protein: CASSKDRDTEAFF

D gene: .
J gene: TRBJ2-7
clone size: .
V gene: TRBV11-2
CDR3 DNA: TGTGCCAGCAGCTTAGGGACCACAGGGTACGAGCAGTACTTC
CDR3 protein: CASSLGTTGYEQYF

D gene: .
J gene: TRBJ1-2
clone size: .
V gene: TRBV24-1
CDR3 DNA: TGTGCCACCAGTGATCCCTCTACTAACTATGGCTACACCTTC
CDR3 protein: CATSDPSTNYGYTF

D gene: .
J gene: TRBJ1-5
clone size: .
V gene: TRBV6-1
CDR3 DNA: TGTGCCAGCAGTGAAGGTTCAGGGGATCAGCCCCAGCATTTT
CDR3 protein: CASSEGSGDQPQHF

D gene: .
J gene: TRBJ1-5
clone size: .
V gene: TRBV28
CDR3 DNA: TGTGCCAGCAAAATGGGGGGGTATCAGCCCCAGCATTTT
CDR3 protein: CASKMGGYQPQHF

D gene: .
J gene: TRBJ2-5
clone size: .
V gene: TRBV24-1
CDR3 DNA: TGTGCCACCAGTGACAAGGTGGGGAATAGCGTGACCCAGTACTTC
CDR3 protein: CATSDKVGNSVTQYF

D gene: .
J gene: TRBJ2-3
clone size: .
V gene: TRBV6-5
CDR3 DNA: TGTGCCTCATCAAGGGGTTTCGGCACAGATACGCAGTATTTT
CDR3 protein: CASSRGFGTDTQYF

D gene: .
J gene: TRBJ1-6
clone size: .
V gene: TRBV28
CDR3 DNA: TGTGCCAGCAGTTTAGGGGACACAAGGAATAATTCACCCCTCCACTTT
CDR3 protein: CASSLGDTRNNSPLHF

D gene: TRBD2
J gene: TRBJ2-1
clone size: .
V gene: TRBV14
CDR3 DNA: TGTGCCAGCAGCCAGGGACTAGCGGGAGATCAGTTCTTC
CDR3 protein: CASSQGLAGDQFF

D gene: TRBD2
J gene: TRBJ2-5
clone size: .
V gene: TRBV20-1
CDR3 DNA: TGCAGTGCTAGTACCCCTAGCGGCAGCGTGAAGACCCAGTACTTC
CDR3 protein: CSASTPSGSVKTQYF

D gene: .
J gene: TRBJ2-1
clone size: .
V gene: TRBV28
CDR3 DNA: TGTGCCAGCAGAAGCACGACTAACATCTCCTACAATGAGCAGTTCTTC
CDR3 protein: CASRSTTNISYNEQFF

D gene: .
J gene: TRBJ2-3
clone size: .
V gene: TRBV2
CDR3 DNA: TGTGCCAGCAGTGAGGGGGCAGCGCCCGCAGATACGCAGTATTTT
CDR3 protein: CASSEGAAPADTQYF

D gene: .
J gene: TRBJ2-3
clone size: .
V gene: TRBV9
CDR3 DNA: TGTGCCAGCAGCGTAGCTGGTGGGGCTAGCACAGATACGCAGTATTTT
CDR3 protein: CASSVAGGASTDTQYF

D gene: TRBD2
J gene: TRBJ2-3
clone size: .
V gene: TRBV6-5
CDR3 DNA: TGTGCCAGCCGGACTAGCGGGGGCACAGATACGCAGTATTTT
CDR3 protein: CASRTSGGTDTQYF

D gene: .
J gene: TRBJ2-7
clone size: .
V gene: TRBV15
CDR3 DNA: TGTGCCACCAGCAGAGTCGGCTCCTACGAGCAGTACTTC
CDR3 protein: CATSRVGSYEQYF

D gene: TRBD2
J gene: TRBJ2-1
clone size: .
V gene: TRBV19
CDR3 DNA: TGTGCCAGTAGTCTCCGGACTAGCGGGAGGAGCAATGAGCAGTTCTTC
CDR3 protein: CASSLRTSGRSNEQFF

D gene: .
J gene: TRBJ1-2
clone size: few
V gene: TRBV2
CDR3 DNA: TGTGCCAGCAGTCTAGGCACCCAGGGCGGCTACACCTTC
CDR3 protein: CASSLGTQGGYTF

D gene: .
J gene: TRBJ2-7
clone size: .
V gene: TRBV7-6
CDR3 DNA: TGTGCCAGCAGCCCCGGACAGCGGTTCTACGAGCAGTACTTC
CDR3 protein: CASSPGQRFYEQYF

D gene: .
J gene: TRBJ2-7
clone size: .
V gene: TRBV13
CDR3 DNA: TGTGCCAGCAGCTCAGGGACTTTCCCCAACTACGAGCAGTACTTC
CDR3 protein: CASSSGTFPNYEQYF

D gene: .
J gene: TRBJ2-1
clone size: .
V gene: TRBV3-1/TRBV3-2
CDR3 DNA: TGTGCCAGCAGCTCCTCAACTTGGTACAATGAGCAGTTCTTC
CDR3 protein: CASSSSTWYNEQFF

D gene: .
J gene: TRBJ1-1
clone size: .
V gene: TRBV5-4
CDR3 DNA: TGTGCCAGCAGCTATCTTTCAGGGACTGAAGCTTTCTTT
CDR3 protein: CASSYLSGTEAFF

D gene: .
J gene: TRBJ2-3
clone size: .
V gene: TRBV2
CDR3 DNA: TGTGCCAGCAGCGAAACAGTCACAGATACGCAGTATTTT
CDR3 protein: CASSETVTDTQYF

D gene: .
J gene: TRBJ2-7
clone size: .
V gene: TRBV27
CDR3 DNA: TGTGCCAGCAGTTTCGGGGGGCGCTACGAGCAGTACTTC
CDR3 protein: CASSFGGRYEQYF

D gene: .
J gene: TRBJ1-4
clone size: .
V gene: TRBV5-1
CDR3 DNA: TGCGCCAGCAGCTTAACAGGGCCTAATGAAAAACTGTTTTTT
CDR3 protein: CASSLTGPNEKLFF

D gene: .
J gene: TRBJ2-3
clone size: few
V gene: TRBV10-1
CDR3 DNA: TGCGCCAGCGGAGATTCAGGGGATACGCAGTATTTT
CDR3 protein: CASGDSGDTQYF

D gene: .
J gene: TRBJ1-1
clone size: .
V gene: TRBV9
CDR3 DNA: TGTGCCAGCAGCGTAGCAGGAGGACTGAACACTGAAGCTTTCTTT
CDR3 protein: CASSVAGGLNTEAFF

D gene: TRBD2
J gene: TRBJ2-1
clone size: .
V gene: TRBV15
CDR3 DNA: TGTGCCACCAGCGTCGCGGGGGTTGCCAATGAGCAGTTCTTC
CDR3 protein: CATSVAGVANEQFF

D gene: TRBD1
J gene: TRBJ2-3
clone size: .
V gene: TRBV19
CDR3 DNA: TGTGCCAGTAGTATAGGAGGGAACAGGGGAGATACGCAGTATTTT
CDR3 protein: CASSIGGNRGDTQYF

D gene: .
J gene: TRBJ1-5
clone size: .
V gene: TRBV27
CDR3 DNA: TGTGCCAGCAGCCCCGGGACTGGGGGCAATCAGCCCCAGCATTTT
CDR3 protein: CASSPGTGGNQPQHF

D gene: .
J gene: TRBJ2-5
clone size: .
V gene: TRBV27
CDR3 DNA: TGTGCCAGCAGTTTCTCATACGAGGAGACCCAGTACTTC
CDR3 protein: CASSFSYEETQYF

D gene: .
J gene: TRBJ2-2
clone size: .
V gene: TRBV11-2
CDR3 DNA: TGTGCCAGCAGCCAGATCGGACAGTTCGGGTTCACCGGGGAGCTGTTTTTT
CDR3 protein: CASSQIGQFGFTGELFF

D gene: .
J gene: TRBJ1-2
clone size: .
V gene: TRBV6-5
CDR3 DNA: TGTGCCAGCAGTTTGGTAGGACAGCGTGGCTACACCTTC
CDR3 protein: CASSLVGQRGYTF

D gene: TRBD1
J gene: TRBJ2-1
clone size: .
V gene: TRBV24-1
CDR3 DNA: TGTGCCACCAGTGATAGGACAGGGGATTCCTACAATGAGCAGTTCTTC
CDR3 protein: CATSDRTGDSYNEQFF

D gene: TRBD1
J gene: TRBJ2-7
clone size: .
V gene: TRBV5-6
CDR3 DNA: TGTGCCAGCAGCATAACCCAGGGGGTAGGCTACGAGCAGTACTTC
CDR3 protein: CASSITQGVGYEQYF

D gene: TRBD2
J gene: TRBJ2-1
clone size: .
V gene: TRBV18
CDR3 DNA: TGTGCCAGCTCACCCGGGACTAGCCCCAATGAGCAGTTCTTC
CDR3 protein: CASSPGTSPNEQFF

D gene: .
J gene: TRBJ1-2
clone size: .
V gene: TRBV12-3/TRBV12-4
CDR3 DNA: TGTGCCAGCAGTAAAGACAGTAACTATGGCTACACCTTC
CDR3 protein: CASSKDSNYGYTF

D gene: TRBD2
J gene: TRBJ2-2
clone size: .
V gene: TRBV6-5
CDR3 DNA: TGTGCCAGCAGTTACATGGGGAGGGTGGCCGGGGAGCTGTTTTTT
CDR3 protein: CASSYMGRVAGELFF

D gene: .
J gene: TRBJ2-2
clone size: .
V gene: TRBV3-1/TRBV3-2
CDR3 DNA: TGTGCCAGCAGCCCGATGACTAGAGCCGGGGAGCTGTTTTTT
CDR3 protein: CASSPMTRAGELFF

D gene: .
J gene: TRBJ2-7
clone size: once
V gene: TRBV19
CDR3 DNA: TGTGCCAGTAGTTGGTCACCATCCCGGGGCGAGCAGTACTTC
CDR3 protein: CASSWSPSRGEQYF

D gene: TRBD1
J gene: TRBJ2-7
clone size: .
V gene: TRBV5-5
CDR3 DNA: TGTGCCAGCAGCTTCGGGACAGGGGTCGCCTACGAGCAGTACTTC
CDR3 protein: CASSFGTGVAYEQYF

D gene: .
J gene: TRBJ1-1
clone size: .
V gene: TRBV28
CDR3 DNA: TGTGCCAGCAGTCCGGGGTACACTGAAGCTTTCTTT
CDR3 protein: CASSPGYTEAFF

D gene: .
J gene: TRBJ2-2
clone size: .
V gene: TRBV7-2
CDR3 DNA: TGTGCCAGCAGCCCCCGACTAGTTAGCGGGGAGCTGTTTTTT
CDR3 protein: CASSPRLVSGELFF

D gene: TRBD2
J gene: TRBJ2-3
clone size: .
V gene: TRBV9
CDR3 DNA: TGTGCCAGCAGCCCCACCAGCAATAGCGGGAGTGCAGATACGCAGTATTTT
CDR3 protein: CASSPTSNSGSADTQYF

D gene: .
J gene: TRBJ1-2
clone size: .
V gene: TRBV28
CDR3 DNA: TGTGCCAGCAACAGGGAAATCTATGGCTACACCTTC
CDR3 protein: CASNREIYGYTF

D gene: .
J gene: TRBJ2-1
clone size: .
V gene: TRBV12-3/TRBV12-4
CDR3 DNA: TGTGCCAGCAGTTTGCAACGGTTTCGTGAGCAGTTCTTC
CDR3 protein: CASSLQRFREQFF

D gene: .
J gene: TRBJ2-2
clone size: .
V gene: TRBV5-5
CDR3 DNA: TGTGCCAGCAGCTTAGGCCAGGGGGGCACCGGGGAGCTGTTTTTT
CDR3 protein: CASSLGQGGTGELFF

D gene: TRBD1
J gene: TRBJ1-1
clone size: .
V gene: TRBV5-4
CDR3 DNA: TGTGCCAGCAACCTGGACAGGCGGGACACTGAAGCTTTCTTT
CDR3 protein: CASNLDRRDTEAFF

D gene: TRBD2
J gene: TRBJ2-7
clone size: .
V gene: TRBV11-2
CDR3 DNA: TGTGCCAGCAGCTTAGGGGGTAGCGGGAACTCCTACGAGCAGTACTTC
CDR3 protein: CASSLGGSGNSYEQYF

D gene: TRBD2
J gene: TRBJ2-1
clone size: .
V gene: TRBV5-1
CDR3 DNA: TGCGCCAGCAGCTTCCCTAGCGGGAAGAATGAGCAGTTCTTC
CDR3 protein: CASSFPSGKNEQFF

D gene: .
J gene: TRBJ2-5
clone size: .
V gene: TRBV25-1
CDR3 DNA: TGTGCCAGCAGTGAAGAGTGGGAGAACCGGGAGACCCAGTACTTC
CDR3 protein: CASSEEWENRETQYF

D gene: TRBD1
J gene: TRBJ1-5
clone size: .
V gene: TRBV10-3
CDR3 DNA: TGTGCCATCAGCGGGGACAGGGCAAGTAATCAGCCCCAGCATTTT
CDR3 protein: CAISGDRASNQPQHF